This is a list of T cell receptor beta chains from one sample in a study of shared clonotypes between healthy human individuals. Repertoires were generated with immunoSEQ multiplex PCR, while TCRdb's copy carries only in-frame clones and drops some. The sample shows roughly 2.5 million clones, roughly 92% of them seen only once. Sequencing was done on a sample of naive CD4+ T cells sorted from blood. These receptors all come from a man younger than 35 in good health. Each CDR3 is given with its conserved first and last residue. The order of the fields is V gene, J gene, D gene, clone size, CDR3 DNA, CDR3 protein. D genes are given only for firm matches. Only some rows state a clone size, as once, few, many or a class for expanded clones.

>TRBV16|TRBJ2-5|-|-
TGTGCCAGCAGCCAATCGAACGGCGCAGTTGGGACCCAGTACTTC
CASSQSNGAVGTQYF
>TRBV5-1|TRBJ1-2|TRBD1|-
TGCGCCAGCAGCTCGGGACAGTTAGCTAACTATGGCTACACCTTC
CASSSGQLANYGYTF
>TRBV27|TRBJ2-7|-|once
TGTGCCAGCAGTTTATCGTCAGGGGTCCAGCAGTACTTC
CASSLSSGVQQYF
>TRBV5-5|TRBJ1-2|-|-
TGTGCCAGCAGCTTAGCAGGGGAATATGGCTACACCTTC
CASSLAGEYGYTF
>TRBV7-2|TRBJ2-3|-|-
TGTGCCAGCAGTGAGCTCGCGTCAGATACGCAGTATTTT
CASSELASDTQYF
>TRBV6-6|TRBJ2-7|-|-
TGTGCCAGCAGTTACTCGATAGGGACGTTCGCCTACGAGCAGTACTTC
CASSYSIGTFAYEQYF
>TRBV2|TRBJ2-7|-|-
TGTGCCAGCAGCCAGGACAACGAGCAGTACTTC
CASSQDNEQYF
>TRBV6-5|TRBJ2-1|-|-
TGTGCCAGCAGTCGCGGTCGCGGGATTTACAATGAGCAGTTCTTC
CASSRGRGIYNEQFF
>TRBV7-2|TRBJ2-2|-|-
TGTGCCAGCAGCTTAGTCCCCGGGACTTTCTCCACCGGGGAGCTGTTTTTT
CASSLVPGTFSTGELFF
>TRBV5-1|TRBJ2-5|-|-
TGCGCCAGCAGCTTGGGGGTGTTTGGCGGGTCCCAAGAGACCCAGTACTTC
CASSLGVFGGSQETQYF
>TRBV10-3|TRBJ1-2|-|few
TGTGCCATCAGCCCCAGGCAGGAGGGCTATGGCTACACCTTC
CAISPRQEGYGYTF
>TRBV11-1|TRBJ1-2|-|-
TGTGCCAGCAGCTCCGGAAGGGGTGGATATGGCTACACCTTC
CASSSGRGGYGYTF
>TRBV28|TRBJ2-1|TRBD2|-
TGTGCCATTGAACGGGCTAGCGGGTACAATGAGCAGTTCTTC
CAIERASGYNEQFF
>TRBV6-9|TRBJ2-7|TRBD1|-
TGTGCCAGCACCCAGGGACAGCAGCAGTACTTC
CASTQGQQQYF
>TRBV25-1|TRBJ2-7|-|-
TGTGCCAGCAGTCAGACATACAACTCCTACGAGCAGTACTTC
CASSQTYNSYEQYF
>TRBV10-3|TRBJ1-6|-|few
TGTGCCATCAGGGGGCTAGATTCACCCCTCCACTTT
CAIRGLDSPLHF
>TRBV18|TRBJ2-5|-|-
TGTGCCAGCTCACCATCGAGACAAGAGACCCAGTACTTC
CASSPSRQETQYF
>TRBV7-6|TRBJ2-2|-|-
TGTGCCAGCAGCTTAGCCGAGCGGGTTACCGGGGAGCTGTTTTTT
CASSLAERVTGELFF
>TRBV4-2|TRBJ2-3|-|-
TGTGCCAGCAGCCAAGAGGGGGCTAGGAACACAGATACGCAGTATTTT
CASSQEGARNTDTQYF
>TRBV7-9|TRBJ1-3|-|-
TGTGCCAGCAGGACAAGTAATTCTGGAAACACCATATATTTT
CASRTSNSGNTIYF
>TRBV7-3|TRBJ2-2|-|-
TGTGCCAGCAGCCGCCTCTTGACAACTGGGGGTGGCCCCGGGGAGCTGTTTTTT
CASSRLLTTGGGPGELFF
>TRBV6-1|TRBJ1-5|TRBD1|-
TGTGCCAGCCGCACACCCCAGGGGGGGGATCAGCCCCAGCATTTT
CASRTPQGGDQPQHF
>TRBV5-1|TRBJ1-1|TRBD1|-
TGCGCCAGCAGCTTGACAGGGGATGGGGTCACTGAAGCTTTCTTT
CASSLTGDGVTEAFF
>TRBV6-6|TRBJ1-1|-|-
TGTGCCAGCAGGAGGGCGAACACTGAAGCTTTCTTT
CASRRANTEAFF
>TRBV5-1|TRBJ1-5|-|-
TGCGCCAGCAGCTTGGGGGGACCTCATCAGCCCCAGCATTTT
CASSLGGPHQPQHF
>TRBV11-2|TRBJ2-5|-|-
TGTGCCAGCAGCCCCCTTATGACTGTGTACCAAGAGACCCAGTACTTC
CASSPLMTVYQETQYF
>TRBV10-3|TRBJ2-5|TRBD1|-
TGTGCCATCAGTGAGCCGGGACAGGGGGACGGAGAGACCCAGTACTTC
CAISEPGQGDGETQYF
>TRBV30|TRBJ2-5|-|-
TGTGCCTGGAGTGTCAGAGTTCAAGAGACCCAGTACTTC
CAWSVRVQETQYF
>TRBV7-9|TRBJ1-1|-|-
TGTGCCAGCAGCAGGTTTGTCGAAGGGACTGAAGCTTTCTTT
CASSRFVEGTEAFF
>TRBV7-2|TRBJ2-3|TRBD1|-
TGTGCCAGCAGCTTAGCGCAGGGGGACACGCAGTATTTT
CASSLAQGDTQYF
>TRBV7-2|TRBJ2-2|-|-
TGTGCCAGCAGCTTATGGGGGCTAGCGAACACCGGGGAGCTGTTTTTT
CASSLWGLANTGELFF
>TRBV6-1|TRBJ2-3|-|-
TGTGCCAGCAGTGAACGGTGGATTACAGCGACCCAGAGCACAGATACGCAGTATTTT
CASSERWITATQSTDTQYF
>TRBV27|TRBJ2-1|-|-
TGTGCCAGCAGTTTACTTGGGTACAATGAGCAGTTCTTC
CASSLLGYNEQFF
>TRBV19|TRBJ2-7|-|-
TGTGCCAGTAGTACCAACCGCCGGGCCGCGGGGGAGCAGTACTTC
CASSTNRRAAGEQYF
>TRBV7-2|TRBJ1-3|-|-
TGTGCCAGCAGGCCTACCGGGTCTGGAAACACCATATATTTT
CASRPTGSGNTIYF
>TRBV6-5|TRBJ1-5|TRBD1|-
TGTGCCAGCAGTAGACAGGGGACCCATCAGCCCCAGCATTTT
CASSRQGTHQPQHF
>TRBV6-1|TRBJ1-1|-|-
TGTGCCAGCAGTGAAAAGGCCGGGAGAACTGAAGCTTTCTTT
CASSEKAGRTEAFF